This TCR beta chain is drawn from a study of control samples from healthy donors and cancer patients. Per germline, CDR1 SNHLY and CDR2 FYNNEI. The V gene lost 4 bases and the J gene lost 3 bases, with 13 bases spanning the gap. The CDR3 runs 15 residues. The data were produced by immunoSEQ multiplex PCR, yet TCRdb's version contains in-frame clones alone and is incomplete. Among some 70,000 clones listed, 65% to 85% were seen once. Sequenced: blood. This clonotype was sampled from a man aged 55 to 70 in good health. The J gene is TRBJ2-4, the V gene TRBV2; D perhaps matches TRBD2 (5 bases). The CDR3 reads CASSVQAVGKNIQYF. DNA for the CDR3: TGTGCCAGCAGTGTACAAGCGGTGGGCAAAAACATTCAGTACTTC.